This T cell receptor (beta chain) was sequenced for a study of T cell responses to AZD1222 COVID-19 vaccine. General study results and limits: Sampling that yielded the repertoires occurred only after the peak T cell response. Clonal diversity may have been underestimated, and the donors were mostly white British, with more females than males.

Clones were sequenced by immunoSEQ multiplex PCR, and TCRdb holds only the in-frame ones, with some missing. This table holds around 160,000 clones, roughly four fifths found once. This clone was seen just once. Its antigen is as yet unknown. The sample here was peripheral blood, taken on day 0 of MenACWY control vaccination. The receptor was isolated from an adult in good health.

The CDR3 sequence: CASSFGQGETQYF. The DNA of the CDR3 is TGTGCCAGCAGCTTTGGACAGGGAGAGACCCAGTACTTC. The chain recombines TRBV5-4 with TRBJ2-5; 8 bases map to TRBD1. The J segment lost 4 bases and the V segment lost 2 bases, leaving 1 base of the junction unmatched. The CDR3 is made up of 13 amino acids. Germline V gene lookup returns CDR1 SGHNT and CDR2 YYREEE (reference sequence).